This paragraph reports one T cell receptor beta chain. Its matching antigen is unknown. PCR employed 60 Vbeta and 13 Jbeta primers. Profiled with immunoSEQ multiplex PCR; TCRdb holds only in-frame clones, not every one. The sample consists of about 190,000 clones, roughly 86% of them appearing once. This sample is part of a study of cytomegalovirus exposure and HLA in healthy donors. Study background: HLA-typed donors were the source of about 85 million unique TCRs, which an early data release held. Regarding the study as a whole: A later analysis linked a missense variant in DCLRE1C to the trimming of TCR beta V and J genes.

Germline CDR1 MDHEN, CDR2 SYDVKM. This CDR3 contains 16 residues. Trimming left V 2 bases short and J 6 bases short, with 16 bases between. The sample comprised PBMCs. The clonotype was recovered from a woman aged 18-35 years in good health and CMV-seronegative. V and J are TRBV28 and TRBJ2-2; D perhaps matches TRBD2 (5 bases). The DNA for the CDR3 is TGTGCCAGCAGTTTACGTACTCGGTGGAGGCCCGGGGAGCTGTTTTTT. Protein: CASSLRTRWRPGELFF.